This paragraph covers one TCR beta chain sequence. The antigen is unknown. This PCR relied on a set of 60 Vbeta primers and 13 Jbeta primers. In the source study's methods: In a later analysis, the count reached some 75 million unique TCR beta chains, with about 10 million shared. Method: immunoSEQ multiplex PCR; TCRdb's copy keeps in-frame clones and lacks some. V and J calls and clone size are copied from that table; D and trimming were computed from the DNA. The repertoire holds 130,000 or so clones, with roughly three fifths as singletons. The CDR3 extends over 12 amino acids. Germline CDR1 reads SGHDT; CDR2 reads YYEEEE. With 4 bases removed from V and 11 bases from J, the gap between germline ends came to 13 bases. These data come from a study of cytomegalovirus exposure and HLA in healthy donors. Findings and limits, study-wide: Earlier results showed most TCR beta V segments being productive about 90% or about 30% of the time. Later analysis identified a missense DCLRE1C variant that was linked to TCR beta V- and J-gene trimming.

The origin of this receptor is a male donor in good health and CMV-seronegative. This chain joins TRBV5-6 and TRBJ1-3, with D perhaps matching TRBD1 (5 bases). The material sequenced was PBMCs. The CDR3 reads CASSLGGEAIYF. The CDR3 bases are TGTGCCAGCAGCCTGGGGGGAGAGGCCATATATTTT.